These 30 T cell receptor beta chains originate from one sample sequenced in a study of cytomegalovirus exposure and HLA in healthy donors. The assay was immunoSEQ multiplex PCR, and TCRdb's table has in-frame clones only and misses some. This sample has 200,000 to 300,000 clones, with around 87% found just once. What was sequenced was PBMCs. The receptors were gathered from a woman aged 25 to 45 in good health and CMV-seropositive.

DNA for the CDR3: TGTGCCAGCAGCGTAGGGGGGGGACAGGTAGCTTCGGAAAAGGGCTACACCTTC. Residues: CASSVGGGQVASEKGYTF. This chain uses TRBV9 with TRBJ1-2; 8 bases agree with TRBD1. V lost 0 bases to trimming and J lost 8 bases; unmatched junction nucleotides: 18. This CDR3 comprises 18 residues. CDR1 and CDR2 (germline): SGDLS, YYNGEE.

This clone appeared once. The chain employs TRBV27 and TRBJ1-2; TRBD1 might be the D (5 bases). Germline loops: CDR1 MNHEY, CDR2 SMNVEV (reference sequence). The V end was cut by 3 bases, the J end by 5 bases, with 13 bases between. This CDR3 has 14 residues. Written as DNA, the CDR3 is TGTGCCAGCAGTTTCCGCAGGGCGGATTATGGCTACACCTTC. Translating gives CASSFRRADYGYTF.

The chain couples TRBV6-1 to TRBJ2-1; 7 bases line up with TRBD1. Germline trimming cut 4 bases from V and 7 bases from J; bases unmatched to any gene: 10. The CDR3 runs to 15 residues. Germline V gives CDR1 MNHNS, CDR2 SASEGT. The CDR3 nucleotides read TGTGCCAGCAGTGCGGGACAGACTTCTTGGAATGAGCAGTTCTTC. Its translation: CASSAGQTSWNEQFF.

This chain connects TRBV23-1 to TRBJ1-1; 10 nucleotides match TRBD1. Being an ORF, TRBV23-1 has a function that is uncertain. The CDR3 is made up of 17 amino acids. V lost 3 bases and J lost 0; bases outside the gene matches: 7. CDR3 DNA: TGCGCCAGCAGTCACTTAACCGGGACAGGGGTGAACACTGAAGCTTTCTTT. Translation gives CASSHLTGTGVNTEAFF.

A word on this clone: This same CDR3 is encoded by further DNA sequences in the sample. The chain carries TRBV7-9 and TRBJ2-7, with D hard to call. The CDR3 loop spans 12 amino acids. Germline CDR1 SEHNR, CDR2 FQNEAQ (reference sequence). The V gene lost 2 bases and the J gene lost 3 bases, with 5 bases spanning the gap. CDR3 protein: CASSLSGYEQYF. CDR3 sequence (DNA): TGTGCCAGCAGCTTATCGGGCTACGAGCAGTACTTC.

The chain's CDR3 is CASNRSPGLNTEAFF. The CDR3 DNA reads TGTGCCAGCAATCGAAGTCCTGGGCTGAACACTGAAGCTTTCTTT. The genes are TRBV19 and TRBJ1-1, with no clear D. The V gene lost 9 bases and the J gene lost 0 bases, with 17 bases spanning the gap. Germline CDR1 and CDR2: LNHDA and SQIVND (reference sequence). This CDR3 is 15 amino acids long.

V and J are TRBV5-3 and TRBJ1-5; 7 nucleotides match TRBD1. TRBV5-3 counts as an open reading frame of uncertain function. The CDR3 is 17 amino acids. The ends lost 3 bases at V and 6 bases at J; junction bases unmatched: 15. The CDR3 reads CARSSTFPGGIGQPQHF. CDR3 nucleotides: TGTGCCAGAAGCTCGACCTTTCCAGGGGGGATCGGTCAGCCCCAGCATTTT.

The chain joins TRBV28 to TRBJ2-7; no definite D call. CDR3 length: 14 residues. The V gene's germline CDR1 is MDHEN and CDR2 SYDVKM. Trimming took off 8 bases at V and 2 bases at J, with 16 bases between the two ends. CDR3 nucleotides: TGTGCCAGCCGGTCGTCGGCAGGTACCTACGAGCAGTACTTC. This translates into CASRSSAGTYEQYF.

The chain links TRBV5-6 to TRBJ2-7, with a possible D match to TRBD1 (6 bases). V was clipped by 4 bases and J by 2 bases, with 13 bases between them. The V gene's germline CDR1 is SGHDT and CDR2 YYEEEE. The CDR3 contains 14 residues. The CDR3 DNA is TGTGCCAGCAGCACAGGGTACCCTCCCTACGAGCAGTACTTC. It translates to CASSTGYPPYEQYF.

In its sample, this clone was seen a few times. The genes are TRBV6-5 and TRBJ1-2; no firm D call. CDR1 is MNHEY, CDR2 SVGAGI, per germline. V lost 0 bases and J 4 bases, leaving 6 bases between the germline ends. The CDR3 consists of 13 residues. CDR3 region: CASSYSWAYGYTF. The CDR3 DNA is TGTGCCAGCAGTTACTCCTGGGCCTATGGCTACACCTTC.

This rearrangement joins TRBV11-2 to TRBJ2-1; 10 nucleotides agree with TRBD1. J lost 8 bases, V lost 7 bases, and 20 bases had no gene match. The CDR3 runs to 18 residues. Germline V gene data show CDR1 as SGHAT and CDR2 as FQNNGV. The DNA of the CDR3 is TGTGCCAGCACTCAGCCCCGGGGGGGGACAGGGGCCTGGGATGAGCAGTTCTTC. Translating gives CASTQPRGGTGAWDEQFF.

J is TRBJ2-5 and V is TRBV27; D possibly corresponds to TRBD2 (6 bases). Germline CDR1 reads MNHEY; CDR2 reads SMNVEV (reference sequence). The CDR3 length is 12 residues. The V gene lost 6 bases and the J gene lost 5 bases, with 10 bases spanning the gap. The CDR3 DNA sequence: TGTGCCAGCAGGGGAAGCGGGGAGACCCAGTACTTC. The encoded protein is CASRGSGETQYF.

This clone came up a few times. The genes are TRBV19 and TRBJ1-2, with D perhaps TRBD1 (5 bases). Germline values: CDR1 LNHDA, CDR2 SQIVND (reference sequence). This CDR3 is 15 amino acids long. V dropped 0 bases and J dropped 6 bases, with 14 bases sitting between them. The CDR3 loop is CASSIEATVSHGYTF. CDR3 in DNA: TGTGCCAGTAGTATAGAAGCGACAGTCTCTCATGGCTACACCTTC.

V gene TRBV4-1 combines with J gene TRBJ2-3; TRBD2 matches at 10 bases. The CDR3 contains 16 residues. Germline lookup yields CDR1 MGHRA and CDR2 YSYEKL. The trim removed 4 bases at V and 5 bases at J, leaving 9 bases unmatched. CDR3 DNA sequence: TGCGCCAGCAGCCGCACCCTAGCGGGAGAAGGAGATACGCAGTATTTT. It translates to CASSRTLAGEGDTQYF.

This clone has more than one count but fewer than ten. CDR3 loop: CASSLEGGKPQHF. DNA of the CDR3: TGTGCCAGCAGCCTGGAGGGGGGGAAGCCCCAGCATTTT. This sequence joins TRBV5-4 and TRBJ1-5, with D perhaps TRBD1 (6 bases). In germline, CDR1 is SGHNT, CDR2 YYREEE (reference sequence). V was pared by 4 bases and J by 8 bases, with 13 bases between. This CDR3 contains 13 residues.

The rearrangement uses TRBV7-6 and TRBJ2-7, with 15 bases matching TRBD2. The CDR3 is 20 amino acids. With 1 base clipped from V and 4 bases from J, the junction kept 14 bases outside the gene matches. CDR1 is SGHVS and CDR2 is FNYEAQ in the germline V gene. The CDR3 sequence is CASSLELGLAGGWLSYEQYF. The CDR3 nucleotides are TGTGCCAGCAGCTTAGAACTCGGACTAGCGGGAGGGTGGCTTTCGTACGAGCAGTACTTC. Using reference TRBV7-6 and TRBJ2-7 for the parts outside the CDR3, the full variable domain is GAGVSQSPRYKVTKRGQDVALRCDPISGHVSLYWYRQALGQGPEFLTYFNYEAQQDKSGLPNDRFSAERPEGSISTLTIQRTEQRDSAMYRCASSLELGLAGGWLSYEQYFGPGTRLTVT.

This chain joins TRBV5-1 and TRBJ2-3; D may be TRBD2 (5 bases). Trimming pared 3 bases from V and 0 bases from J, leaving 5 bases between. Germline CDR1 and CDR2: SGHRS and YFSETQ. The CDR3 length is 13 residues. CDR3 coding DNA: TGCGCCAGCAGCTGGACTAGCACAGATACGCAGTATTTT. Translation: CASSWTSTDTQYF.

This clone was recorded a few times. V gene TRBV30 combines with J gene TRBJ2-3; the D gene is possibly TRBD2 (6 bases). Trimming stripped 4 bases from V and 3 bases from J, with 11 bases between. Germline CDR1 reads GTSNPN; CDR2 reads SVGIG (reference sequence). The CDR3 extends over 13 amino acids. The DNA for the CDR3 is TGTGCCTGGACCAGGAGCGGGACAGATACGCAGTATTTT. This codes for CAWTRSGTDTQYF.

This chain links TRBV5-1 with TRBJ2-5, with a weak D call TRBD1 (6 bases). The CDR3 has 13 amino acids. Germline CDR1 SGHRS, CDR2 YFSETQ. Trimming pared 0 bases from V and 9 bases from J, leaving 12 bases between. CDR3 sequence (DNA): TGCGCCAGCAGCTTGGAGGGGGTAGGGGCCCAGTACTTC. This encodes CASSLEGVGAQYF. The complete variable domain, with remaining parts taken from reference TRBV5-1 and TRBJ2-5, reads KAGVTQTPRYLIKTRGQQVTLSCSPISGHRSVSWYQQTPGQGLQFLFEYFSETQRNKGNFPGRFSGRQFSNSRSEMNVSTLELGDSALYLCASSLEGVGAQYFGPGTRLLVL.

The J gene is TRBJ2-1, the V gene TRBV5-1; D possibly corresponds to TRBD2 (6 bases). Trimming pared 2 bases from V and 2 bases from J, leaving 11 bases between. Germline V gene lookup returns CDR1 SGHRS and CDR2 YFSETQ. This CDR3 has 15 amino acids. In DNA form, the CDR3 reads TGCGCCAGCAGCTTAGCGGGTGTAGCCTACAATGAGCAGTTCTTC. Amino acids: CASSLAGVAYNEQFF.

This chain joins TRBV6-4 and TRBJ2-2; TRBD2 matches at 8 bases. The trim removed 3 bases at V and 4 bases at J, leaving 4 bases unmatched. Per germline, CDR1 MRHNA and CDR2 SNTAGT. The CDR3 consists of 15 residues. The CDR3, as DNA: TGTGCCAGCAGTGAATTAGCGGGAACCACCGGGGAGCTGTTTTTT. Translated: CASSELAGTTGELFF.

The chain links TRBV6-5 to TRBJ1-1; 7 nucleotides agree with TRBD1. The CDR3 has 15 residues. J lost 1 base, V lost 8 bases, and 10 bases had no gene match. Germline V lookup: CDR1 MNHEY, CDR2 SVGAGI. CDR3 in amino acids: CASLPGGARNTEAFF. The CDR3 bases are TGTGCCAGCCTCCCAGGGGGTGCGAGGAACACTGAAGCTTTCTTT.

The chain recombines TRBV29-1 with TRBJ2-7; TRBD1 matches 8 bases. Germline values: CDR1 SQVTM, CDR2 ANQGSEA. Trimming cost V 0 bases and J 3 bases; bases outside gene matches: 10. The CDR3 spans 16 residues. For the CDR3, the DNA is TGCAGCGTTGAAGATTCTACAGGGGGAGAATTCTACGAGCAGTACTTC. This encodes CSVEDSTGGEFYEQYF.

The gene calls are TRBV5-1 and TRBJ2-1; unclear D gene. V was pared by 0 bases and J by 4 bases, with 11 bases between. This CDR3 is built from 15 residues. Germline-derived CDR1 and CDR2 are SGHRS and YFSETQ. The CDR3 nucleotides are TGCGCCAGCAGCTTGGCATTAGCACGATACAATGAGCAGTTCTTC. It specifies CASSLALARYNEQFF.

The chain recombines TRBV19 with TRBJ2-1, with D uncertain. The CDR3 is made up of 13 amino acids. CDR1 is LNHDA and CDR2 is SQIVND in the germline V gene (reference sequence). Deletions cut 3 bases from V and 4 bases from J, with 7 bases between. For the CDR3, the DNA is TGTGCCAGTAGTATCCTCGGTTACAATGAGCAGTTCTTC. Its protein is CASSILGYNEQFF.

Worth noting for this clone: This specimen includes other DNA sequences encoding the same CDR3. The chain couples TRBV9 to TRBJ2-3, with 13 nucleotides matching TRBD2. Germline CDR1 and CDR2: SGDLS and YYNGEE. The V segment lost 0 bases and the J segment 1 base; nucleotides outside the gene matches: 5. The CDR3 extends over 18 amino acids. The CDR3 nucleotides are TGTGCCAGCAGCGTAGGACTAGCGGGAGGAGGAGGCACAGATACGCAGTATTTT. Amino acid sequence: CASSVGLAGGGGTDTQYF.

J is TRBJ2-1 and V is TRBV6-1; TRBD1 agrees at 8 bases. V gave up 3 bases and J gave up 8 bases; unmatched junction bases: 9. Germline assignment: CDR1 MNHNS and CDR2 SASEGT. The CDR3 has 15 residues. CDR3 region: CASSDQTGGNDEQFF. In DNA, the CDR3 is TGTGCCAGCAGTGATCAAACAGGGGGAAACGATGAGCAGTTCTTC.

The chain joins TRBV5-4 to TRBJ2-7, with D unresolved. The germline V gene has CDR1 SGHNT and CDR2 YYREEE (reference sequence). CDR3 length: 15 amino acids. The V gene lost 4 bases and the J gene lost 2 bases, with 16 bases spanning the gap. Here the CDR3 DNA reads TGTGCCAGCAGCACCTGGCAGAATAATCCCTACGAGCAGTACTTC. Protein product: CASSTWQNNPYEQYF.

The chain has TRBV6-1 and TRBJ1-1; D not certain. CDR3 length equals 14 residues. In germline, CDR1 is MNHNS, CDR2 SASEGT. Trimming removed 2 bases from V and 1 base from J, with 8 bases in between. CDR3 sequence reads: CASSEIIGNTEAFF. As DNA, the CDR3 is TGTGCCAGCAGTGAAATCATCGGGAACACTGAAGCTTTCTTT.

The V and J genes are TRBV6-4 and TRBJ2-2; TRBD2 aligns across 9 bases. The CDR3 runs to 14 residues. Trimming at V came to 5 bases and at J to 3 bases, leaving 1 base not matched to a gene. The germline V gene has CDR1 MRHNA and CDR2 SNTAGT. CDR3 DNA sequence: TGTGCCAGCAGTAAGCGGGGGGACACCGGGGAGCTGTTTTTT. It encodes CASSKRGDTGELFF.